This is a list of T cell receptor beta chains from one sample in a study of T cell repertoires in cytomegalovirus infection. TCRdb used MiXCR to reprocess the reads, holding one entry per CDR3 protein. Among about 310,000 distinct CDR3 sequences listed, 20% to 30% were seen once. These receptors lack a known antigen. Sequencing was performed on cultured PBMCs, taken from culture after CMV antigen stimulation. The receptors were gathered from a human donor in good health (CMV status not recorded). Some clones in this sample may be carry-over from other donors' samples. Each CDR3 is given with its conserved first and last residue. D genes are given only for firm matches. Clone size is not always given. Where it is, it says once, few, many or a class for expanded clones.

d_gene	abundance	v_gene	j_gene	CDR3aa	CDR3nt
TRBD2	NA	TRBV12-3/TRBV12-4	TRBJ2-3	CASRRTSGRTDTQYF	TGTGCCAGCAGGCGGACTAGCGGGAGGACAGATACGCAGTATTTT
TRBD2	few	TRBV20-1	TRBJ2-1	CSARPLAGVNEQFF	TGCAGTGCTAGACCACTAGCGGGAGTTAATGAGCAGTTCTTC
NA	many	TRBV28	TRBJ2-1	CASRSSYNEQFF	TGTGCCAGCAGGAGCTCCTACAATGAGCAGTTCTTC
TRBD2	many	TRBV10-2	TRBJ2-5	CASRLAGEETQYF	TGCGCCAGCAGGCTAGCGGGAGAGGAGACCCAGTACTTC
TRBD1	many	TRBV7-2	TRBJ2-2	CASSSDRAGELFF	TGTGCCAGCAGCTCGGACAGGGCCGGGGAGCTGTTTTTT
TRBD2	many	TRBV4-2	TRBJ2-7	CASSQGGLAGDSYEQYF	TGTGCCAGCAGCCAAGGGGGACTAGCGGGGGACTCCTACGAGCAGTACTTC
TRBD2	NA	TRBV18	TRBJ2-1	CASSPLAGGYYNEQFF	TGTGCCAGCTCACCACTAGCGGGAGGTTATTACAATGAGCAGTTCTTC
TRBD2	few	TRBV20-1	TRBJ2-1	CSACTGTSARSEQFF	TGCAGTGCCTGCACCGGGACTAGCGCCCGTAGTGAGCAGTTCTTC
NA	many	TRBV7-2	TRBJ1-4	CASSSSRGPNEKLFF	TGTGCCAGCAGCTCCAGCAGGGGCCCTAATGAAAAACTGTTTTTT
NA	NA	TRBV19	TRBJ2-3	CASSLTAGTDTQYF	TGTGCCAGTAGTCTGACAGCGGGCACAGATACGCAGTATTTT
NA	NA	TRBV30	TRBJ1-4	CAWSVTGLGEKLFF	TGTGCCTGGAGTGTAACAGGTCTAGGTGAAAAACTGTTTTTT
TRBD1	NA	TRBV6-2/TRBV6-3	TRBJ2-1	CASSYTHLLQGASYNEQFF	TGTGCCAGCAGTTATACCCATCTTCTACAGGGGGCATCCTACAATGAGCAGTTCTTC
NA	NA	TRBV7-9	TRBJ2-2	CASSPEKNTGELFF	TGTGCCAGCTCCCCAGAAAAGAACACCGGGGAGCTGTTTTTT
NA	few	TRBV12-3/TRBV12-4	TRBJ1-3	CASGSGSGNTIYF	TGTGCCTCGGGGAGCGGCTCTGGAAACACCATATATTTT
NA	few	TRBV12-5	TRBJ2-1	CASGPDGYNEQFF	TGTGCTAGTGGCCCCGACGGATACAATGAGCAGTTCTTC
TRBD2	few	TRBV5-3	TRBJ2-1	CASRSSGKAYNEQFF	TGTGCCAGCAGGTCGAGCGGGAAGGCTTACAATGAGCAGTTCTTC
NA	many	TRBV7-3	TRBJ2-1	CASSTPVDGRGGNEQFF	TGTGCCAGCAGCACCCCTGTGGACGGAAGGGGGGGCAATGAGCAGTTCTTC
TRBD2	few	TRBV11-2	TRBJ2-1	CASGTSGPYNEQFF	TGTGCCAGCGGAACTAGCGGCCCTTACAATGAGCAGTTCTTC
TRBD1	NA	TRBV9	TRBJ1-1	CASSVGGQGPEAFF	TGTGCCAGCAGCGTAGGGGGACAGGGACCTGAAGCTTTCTTT
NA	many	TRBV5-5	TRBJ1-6	CASSSWTVGNSPLHF	TGTGCCAGCAGCTCCTGGACGGTTGGGAATTCACCCCTCCACTTT
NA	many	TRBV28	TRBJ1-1	CASSLLTRGTEAFF	TGTGCCAGCAGTTTACTTACCAGGGGCACTGAAGCTTTCTTT
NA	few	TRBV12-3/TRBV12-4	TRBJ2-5	CASSFTSQGSPRYF	TGTGCCAGCAGTTTTACCAGCCAGGGGTCCCCCAGGTACTTC
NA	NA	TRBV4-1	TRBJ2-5	CASSQVFGGTQYF	TGCGCCAGCAGCCAAGTATTCGGGGGGACCCAGTACTTC
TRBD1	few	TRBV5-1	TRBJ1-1	CASSFGTGNSEAFF	TGCGCCAGCAGCTTCGGGACAGGGAACAGTGAAGCTTTCTTT
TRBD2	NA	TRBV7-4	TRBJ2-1	CASSSLAGKSYNEQFF	TGTGCCAGCAGCTCCTTAGCGGGGAAATCCTACAATGAGCAGTTCTTC